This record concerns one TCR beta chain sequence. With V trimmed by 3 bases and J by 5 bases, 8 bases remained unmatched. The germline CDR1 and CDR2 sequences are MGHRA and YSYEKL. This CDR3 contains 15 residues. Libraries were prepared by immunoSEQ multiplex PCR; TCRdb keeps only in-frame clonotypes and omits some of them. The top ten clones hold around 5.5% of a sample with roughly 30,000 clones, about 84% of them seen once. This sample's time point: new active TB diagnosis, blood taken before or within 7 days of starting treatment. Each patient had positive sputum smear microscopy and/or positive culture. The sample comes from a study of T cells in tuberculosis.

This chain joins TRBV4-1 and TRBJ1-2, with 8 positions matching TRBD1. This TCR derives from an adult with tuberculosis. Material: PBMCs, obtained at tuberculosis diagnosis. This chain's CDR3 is CASSQAGGGRYGYTF. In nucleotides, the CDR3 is TGCGCCAGCAGCCAGGCAGGGGGCGGACGGTATGGCTACACCTTC.